A single T cell receptor beta chain is shown here with its context. This clone's antigen is unknown. The record has no base qualities; no much larger clone is one base away. The immunoSEQ Assay was used to sequence TCRbeta CDR3 regions. After extraction, genomic DNA underwent amplification by bias-controlled multiplex PCR, followed by high-throughput sequencing. In the source study's methods: To quantify the absolute abundance of every unique TCRbeta CDR3 region, sequences were collapsed and filtered. T cell fraction was estimated by normalizing TCRbeta template counts to usable DNA, which was measured by amplifying reference genes present in all nucleated cells. Repertoire TCRs were annotated as SARS-CoV-2-specific by exact matching of V gene, CDR3 amino acid sequence and J gene to a known reactive TCR set. MIRA supplied the reference SARS-CoV-2 TCR set, which was filtered for enrichment in COVID-19-positive ImmuneCODE repertoires so that public or cross-reactive TCRs were removed. Drawing on the MIRA antigens, annotated TCRs were analysed further at the level of specific ORF or position within ORF. Depth was the summed frequency of annotated unique rearrangements, while breadth was defined as annotated unique rearrangements over total unique productive rearrangements. Group comparisons of TCR breadth used two-sided Wilcoxon rank-sum tests. TCRdb carries this immuneACCESS record with in-frame sequences only. Its versions omit some clonotypes, under half of them owing to an unresolved V gene in the studies checked, with the rest unexplained. The V and J calls and clone size come from that table; D and trimming were worked out from the DNA. This sample comprises roughly 320,000 clones, 86% of them detected only once. The ten largest account for approximately 1.9% of the sample.

The CDR3 spans 15 residues, from the cysteine through the phenylalanine. The retained sequence is limited to the CDR3, 45 bases, with the frame set at the first base. At the junction V is shortened by 4 bases and J by 5 bases, with 16 bases in between. Per the germline V gene (reference sequence), SGHNT is the CDR1 and YYREEE is the CDR2. The data were taken from a study of Ad26.COV2.S vaccination and SARS-CoV-2 variants (dated by TCRdb to the early 2020s). Study-level background: Vaccine-arm donors came from COV1001, a multicentre, randomized, double-blind, placebo-controlled phase I-IIa trial of Ad26.COV2.S in healthy adults. Dosing of Ad26.COV2.S was intramuscular, at either 5x10^10 or 1x10^11 viral particles, delivered as one shot or as two shots spaced 56 days apart. TCRbeta repertoire sequencing was used to assess the specificity and breadth of SARS-CoV-2-reactive T cell receptors after Ad26.COV2.S vaccination. A total of around 32 samples were included in the TCR-sequenced set, comprising 19 Ad26.COV2.S vaccine recipients, 5 placebo recipients and 8 SARS-CoV-2 convalescent individuals. Trial participants were randomized into five groups of five: low-dose or high-dose Ad26.COV2.S given once or twice, or placebo on both occasions. Investigators did not know the trial group allocation while performing experiments and assessing outcomes. Broad study findings and their caveats: Comparable non-spike TCR breadth was observed between vaccine and placebo recipients, consistent with only spike being contained in the vaccine. Higher spike-specific TCR breadth was observed in Ad26.COV2.S recipients than in placebo recipients (P = 0.0014). After vaccination, spike-specific CD8+ and CD4+ T cell responses were reported to show substantial breadth. The authors noted that total T cell responses may have been underestimated by the TCR breadth and depth analyses. The study lacked the statistical power to compare responses across vaccine doses or regimens.

What the treatment or condition label conveys for this sample: around 19 received Ad26.COV2.S at low or high dose, single or two shots; 5 received placebo; per-sample allocation not given. For vaccine and placebo recipients, the sequenced repertoires came from samples collected on day 63 after the first injection. Cohort 1b enrolled 20 to 30 adults aged 18-55 years at a single site in Boston, USA, between 29 July and 7 August 2020. Ad26.COV2.S was a replication-incompetent adenovirus type 26 vector expressing a prefusion-stabilized SARS-CoV-2 spike protein from the original Wuhan strain. The TCR originated in a person aged 18-60 years who received the Ad26.COV2.S COVID-19 vaccine or a placebo. The V and J segments used are TRBV5-4 and TRBJ2-4; the D segment could be TRBD2, given 7 matching bases. Sample: peripheral blood, taken in a trial of Ad26.COV2.S vaccine versus placebo. The CDR3 protein: CASSLGGRTENIQYF. The nucleotides are TGTGCCAGCAGCCTCGGGGGGCGCACAGAAAACATTCAGTACTTC. Joined to the reference TRBV5-4 and TRBJ2-4 proteins, this CDR3 gives the full variable domain: ETGVTQSPTHLIKTRGQQVTLRCSSQSGHNTVSWYQQALGQGPQFIFQYYREEENGRGNFPPRFSGLQFPNYSSELNVNALELDDSALYLCASSLGGRTENIQYFGAGTRLSVL.